These 16 T cell receptor beta chains were sequenced from one sample in a study of blood T cell repertoires in COVID-19. Generated by immunoSEQ multiplex PCR, the TCRdb table keeps only in-frame clones and is missing some. This table has some 240,000 clones, roughly 76% appearing once. The sequenced sample was peripheral blood. All receptors derive from a woman of 80 years or more with COVID-19, enrolled during active disease.

The rearrangement joins TRBV7-8 to TRBJ2-7; 8 nucleotides match TRBD1. Per the germline V gene, CDR1 is SGHVS and CDR2 is FQNEAQ. The V gene end was trimmed by 1 base and the J gene end by 6 bases; junction bases not matched to a gene: 5. The CDR3 totals 14 residues. The CDR3 reads CASSLGQGAIEQYF. CDR3 in DNA: TGTGCCAGCAGCTTAGGGCAGGGGGCGATCGAGCAGTACTTC.

This chain joins TRBV19 and TRBJ1-5; D might be TRBD1 (5 bases). CDR1 and CDR2 (germline): LNHDA, SQIVND (reference sequence). The CDR3 totals 15 residues. V was pared by 5 bases and J by 5 bases, with 16 bases between. The CDR3 sequence is CASSPTGSLYQPQHF. The CDR3, as DNA: TGTGCCAGTAGTCCTACAGGCTCTCTATATCAGCCCCAGCATTTT.

This clone was picked up a small number of times. The chain is built from TRBV30 and TRBJ2-5; 7 bases are shared with TRBD2. The germline V gene encodes CDR1 GTSNPN and CDR2 SVGIG (reference sequence). The CDR3 runs 15 residues. The J segment lost 2 bases and the V segment lost 0 bases, leaving 6 bases of the junction unmatched. The CDR3 sequence is CAWSVQRGAQETQYF. CDR3 bases: TGTGCCTGGAGTGTACAGCGGGGAGCACAAGAGACCCAGTACTTC.

The rearrangement uses TRBV15 and TRBJ2-5, with 10 bases that match TRBD2. Germline V gives CDR1 LNHNV, CDR2 YYDKDF (reference sequence). Unmatched junction bases numbered 8, after V lost 4 bases and J lost 0 bases. The CDR3 covers 17 residues. In DNA, the CDR3 is TGTGCCACCAGCAAGATTCTACTAGCGGGATACCAAGAGACCCAGTACTTC. Translated, it gives CATSKILLAGYQETQYF.

The rearrangement links TRBV7-2 to TRBJ2-7, with TRBD1 matching 9 bases. CDR3 length: 15 residues. The V segment lost 5 bases and the J segment 4 bases; nucleotides outside the gene matches: 9. Germline loops: CDR1 SGHTA, CDR2 FQGNSA. In DNA, the CDR3 is TGTGCCAGCAGCCCGACTGGGACAGGGCTATACGAGCAGTACTTC. This translates into CASSPTGTGLYEQYF.

A few counts support this clone. This chain links TRBV24-1 with TRBJ2-7; maybe TRBD2 (5 bases). Trimming cost V 2 bases and J 2 bases, with 12 bases left between them. Per the germline V gene, CDR1 is KGHDR and CDR2 is SFDVKD. The CDR3 extends over 15 amino acids. The CDR3 sequence: CATSDSSAGPYEQYF. In DNA form, the CDR3 reads TGTGCCACCAGTGATTCTTCGGCGGGTCCCTACGAGCAGTACTTC.

V is TRBV3-1 (or the pseudogene TRBV3-2) and J is TRBJ2-3; the D is unclear. Germline assignment: CDR1 LGHDT and CDR2 YNNKEL (reference sequence). This CDR3 comprises 15 residues. V was trimmed by 1 base and J by 1 base, leaving 9 bases between them. CDR3 sequence (DNA): TGTGCCAGCAGCCAAGGATCCAGGCGCACAGATACGCAGTATTTT. Translation: CASSQGSRRTDTQYF.

The rearrangement joins TRBV18 to TRBJ2-7; perhaps TRBD1 as D (6 bases). Trimming left V 0 bases short and J 6 bases short, with 30 bases between. This CDR3 is 20 amino acids long. The germline gives CDR1 KGHSH, CDR2 LQKENI. The CDR3 protein is CASSPPVAERRKNRVREQYF. CDR3 coding DNA: TGTGCCAGCTCACCACCAGTCGCGGAGAGAAGAAAAAACAGGGTGCGCGAGCAGTACTTC.

This clone has a single count. The genes are TRBV27 and TRBJ2-3; tentative D call: TRBD1 (5 bases). Looked up from germline, CDR1 is MNHEY and CDR2 is SMNVEV (reference sequence). With 8 bases removed from V and 0 bases from J, the gap between germline ends came to 9 bases. The CDR3 is made up of 13 amino acids. This CDR3 reads CASARQSTDTQYF. The CDR3 DNA sequence: TGTGCCAGCGCCAGACAGAGCACAGATACGCAGTATTTT.

Turning to this clone: The sample contains more than one DNA sequence encoding this CDR3. This sequence joins TRBV5-4 and TRBJ1-4; perhaps TRBD1 as D (6 bases). The CDR3 totals 15 residues. Trimming removed 0 bases from V and 5 bases from J, with 11 bases in between. Germline loops: CDR1 SGHNT, CDR2 YYREEE (reference sequence). CDR3 amino acids: CASSLGGLGNEKLFF. The CDR3 DNA reads as TGTGCCAGCAGCTTGGGGGGGCTTGGAAATGAAAAACTGTTTTTT.

J is TRBJ1-2 and V is TRBV15, with 8 bases aligning to TRBD1. This CDR3 has 14 amino acids. Per the germline V gene, CDR1 is LNHNV and CDR2 is YYDKDF (reference sequence). After removal of 3 bases from V and 4 bases from J, the junction contained 4 bases not matched to a gene. This chain's CDR3 is CATSRTGAGYGYTF. The CDR3, as DNA: TGTGCCACCAGCAGGACAGGGGCAGGCTATGGCTACACCTTC.

The V gene is TRBV5-1, the J gene TRBJ2-1; 8 nucleotides align to TRBD2. CDR3 length: 15 residues. Germline-derived CDR1 and CDR2 are SGHRS and YFSETQ. With V trimmed by 3 bases and J by 3 bases, 5 bases remained unmatched. The DNA for the CDR3 is TGCGCCAGCAGCTCCCTAGGGACTAGCTACAATGAGCAGTTCTTC. It specifies CASSSLGTSYNEQFF.

The chain combines TRBV18 with TRBJ1-6; the match to TRBD1 covers 9 bases. CDR1 is KGHSH and CDR2 is LQKENI in the germline V gene. V was pared by 6 bases and J by 5 bases, with 5 bases of the junction left unmatched. This CDR3 is 15 amino acids long. The CDR3 nucleotides read TGTGCCAGCTCCACGGACAGGGGAAATAATTCACCCCTCCACTTT. Translated, it gives CASSTDRGNNSPLHF. Variable domain in full (rest from reference TRBV18 and TRBJ1-6): NAGVMQNPRHLVRRRGQEARLRCSPMKGHSHVYWYRQLPEEGLKFMVYLQKENIIDESGMPKERFSAEFPKEGPSILRIQQVVRGDSAAYFCASSTDRGNNSPLHFGNGTRLTVT.

This clone was counted between two and nine times. The chain combines TRBV6-4 with TRBJ2-1, with 12 bases that match TRBD2. This CDR3 is built from 16 residues. Germline CDR1 is MRHNA and CDR2 is SNTAGT. Trimming at V came to 5 bases and at J to 6 bases, leaving 8 bases not matched to a gene. CDR3 residues: CASSPQPSGGGNEQFF. Here the CDR3 DNA reads TGTGCCAGCAGTCCCCAGCCTAGCGGGGGGGGCAATGAGCAGTTCTTC.

The rearrangement uses TRBV29-1 and TRBJ2-3; TRBD1 matches 8 bases. The CDR3 length is 14 residues. Germline CDR1 reads SQVTM; CDR2 reads ANQGSEA. Germline trimming cut 3 bases from V and 1 base from J; bases unmatched to any gene: 3. The CDR3 DNA reads TGCAGCGTTGATAGGGGACAGGGCACAGATACGCAGTATTTT. Its translation is CSVDRGQGTDTQYF.

The chain carries TRBV6-2 or TRBV6-3 and TRBJ2-7; 8 nucleotides match TRBD2. Germline V gives CDR1 MNHEY, CDR2 SVGEGT. V lost 6 bases to trimming and J lost 3 bases; unmatched junction nucleotides: 10. This CDR3 has 15 amino acids. The CDR3 nucleotides read TGTGCCAGCAGCGAGCCACTAGCGGTAGTCTACGAGCAGTACTTC. Translated: CASSEPLAVVYEQYF.